Presented here are 4 T cell receptor beta chains from one specimen sequenced in a study of regulatory T cells in long-lasting Graves disease. Arm-PCR of CDR3 regions and iRepertoire HTBI primers were used to build TCR beta libraries. TCRdb fed the multiplex PCR reads into MiXCR, producing one record per CDR3 protein. The data contain around 400,000 distinct CDR3 sequences, 21% of them seen just once; the ten biggest clones take up roughly an eighth. Time point defined: persistent/refractory GD, antithyroid drugs over 5 years with positive TRAb. RNA isolated from PBMCs was used to make the TCR library. This material consisted of peripheral blood mononuclear cells (PBMCs), taken when the disease was refractory, from a patient treated with antithyroid drugs. These receptors all stem from a female donor with Graves disease.

On this clonotype: Since a much larger clone is just one base distant, this may be a read error. The rearrangement uses TRBV28 and TRBJ2-7; possibly TRBD2 for D (6 bases). V lost 9 bases, J lost 5 bases, and 8 bases lay in between. Germline V gene lookup returns CDR1 MDHEN and CDR2 SYDVKM. The CDR3 is 10 residues long. The CDR3 here is CASAGHEQYF. CDR3 sequence (DNA): TGTGCCAGTGCGGGGCACGAGCAGTACTTC.

This clonotype was seen many times. The chain has TRBV10-3 and TRBJ2-2; D gene unclear. The V end lost 3 bases, the J end lost 5 bases, and 13 bases lay between the germline ends. There are 15 residues in the CDR3. The germline gives CDR1 ENHRY, CDR2 SYGVKD. DNA for the CDR3: TGTGCCATCAGTGACGGAACCACGCGAACCGGGGAGCTGTTTTTT. Encoded protein: CAISDGTTRTGELFF.

This clonotype was observed a handful of times. The CDR3 DNA sequence: TGTGCCAGTAGCTATTTAACCGGGGAGCTGTTTTTT. This codes for CASSYLTGELFF. This chain links TRBV19 with TRBJ2-2; D is unresolved. Germline CDR1 is LNHDA and CDR2 is SQIVND (reference sequence). The CDR3 extends over 12 amino acids. Between the trimmed V and J ends, which lost 6 bases and 5 bases, there was a span of 7 bases. The full variable domain, rest sourced from reference TRBV19 and TRBJ2-2, is DGGITQSPKYLFRKEGQNVTLSCEQNLNHDAMYWYRQDPGQGLRLIYYSQIVNDFQKGDIAEGYSVSREKKESFPLTVTSAQKNPTAFYLCASSYLTGELFFGEGSRLTVL.

This clonotype appeared many times. The rearrangement uses TRBV20-1 and TRBJ2-5; tentatively, D is TRBD2 (5 bases). Trimming took 6 bases from V and 1 from J, leaving 12 bases between them. Germline CDR1 is DFQATT and CDR2 is SNEGSKA (reference sequence). CDR3 length: 13 amino acids. This CDR3 is CSANAGGQETQYF. The CDR3 coding sequence is TGCAGTGCAAACGCCGGAGGCCAAGAGACCCAGTACTTC.